The clone carrying this TCR beta chain was counted a few times. Its target is unknown. This sample stems from a study of T cells after yellow fever vaccination. Study findings and constraints: Contaminants from the bulk population, in the form of abundant clonotypes, could be found in FACS-sorted repertoires.

The CDR3 is 16 residues long. Looked up from germline, CDR1 is ENHRY and CDR2 is SYGVKD. Trimming left V 1 base short and J 0 bases short, with 12 bases between. Making TCR cDNA involved 5'RACE template switching, which added UMIs and a universal primer site. Each CDR3 protein gets one entry after TCRdb re-called the 5' RACE reads with MiXCR. The data hold 95,000 to 100,000 distinct CDR3 sequences, with less than 6% observed a single time. The sequencing here drew on CD8+ T cells sorted from PBMCs, taken 10 days after the yellow fever booster vaccination. The J gene is TRBJ1-2, the V gene TRBV10-3; tentative D call: TRBD1 (5 bases). The TCR was taken from a man younger than 35 who received the YFV17D yellow fever vaccine. In nucleotides, the CDR3 is TGTGCCATCAGTGAGTACCGGGACGGAGCTAACTATGGCTACACCTTC. Translation gives CAISEYRDGANYGYTF.